This entry lists 32 T cell receptor beta chains sequenced from one sample in a study of T cell repertoires in cytomegalovirus infection. TCRdb re-called the reads through MiXCR, storing one row per CDR3 protein. The table shows nearly 450,000 distinct CDR3 sequences, with roughly 30% occurring only once. Sequencing was carried out using PBMCs. These receptors were obtained from a human donor in good health (CMV status not recorded). Some clones in this sample may be carry-over from other donors' samples.

This clonotype has a handful of counts. The chain carries TRBV19 and TRBJ2-1; possibly TRBD1 for D (6 bases). This CDR3 region has 16 residues. Germline CDR1 is LNHDA and CDR2 is SQIVND (reference sequence). Trimming cost V 3 bases and J 0 bases, with 12 bases left between them. CDR3 in DNA: TGTGCCAGTAGTATTCAGGGGTTAGGCTCCTACAATGAGCAGTTCTTC. It yields the protein CASSIQGLGSYNEQFF.

The chain employs TRBV6-2 or TRBV6-3 and TRBJ1-5, with a possible D match to TRBD1 (5 bases). CDR1 is MNHEY, CDR2 SVGEGT, per germline. With 6 bases removed from V and 4 bases from J, the gap between germline ends came to 13 bases. The CDR3 is made up of 14 amino acids. The CDR3 nucleotides are TGTGCCAGCAGCTACGGACAAGCTAATCAGCCCCAGCATTTT. The encoded protein is CASSYGQANQPQHF.

This clonotype was seen a single time. The J gene is TRBJ1-3, the V gene TRBV7-6; the D is unclear. The V end lost 5 bases, the J end lost 4 bases, and 15 bases lay between the germline ends. The CDR3 has 15 residues. CDR1 SGHVS and CDR2 FNYEAQ come from the germline V gene. CDR3 sequence: CASSPPYRLGNTIYF. CDR3 nucleotide sequence: TGTGCCAGCAGCCCCCCCTACCGACTCGGAAACACCATATATTTT.

This clonotype was counted many times. The chain links TRBV7-9 to TRBJ1-2; 10 nucleotides align to TRBD1. V lost 0 bases and J lost 6; bases outside the gene matches: 4. The CDR3 has 15 residues. Germline V CDR1 and CDR2: SEHNR, FQNEAQ (reference sequence). Here the CDR3 reads CASSLADGTGDGYTF. In nucleotides, the CDR3 is TGTGCCAGCAGCTTAGCAGATGGGACAGGGGATGGCTACACCTTC.

In this sample, this clonotype turned up a few times. This chain joins TRBV4-2 and TRBJ2-1; TRBD2 might be the D (6 bases). V dropped 0 bases and J dropped 6 bases, with 18 bases sitting between them. Germline loops: CDR1 LGHNA, CDR2 YNFKEQ. The length of the CDR3 is 17 residues. The CDR3 nucleotides are TGTGCCAGCAGCCAAGAGGATAGGGGTAGCGGTCTCAATGAGCAGTTCTTC. Translated: CASSQEDRGSGLNEQFF.

The V gene is TRBV12-3 or TRBV12-4, the J gene TRBJ1-2, with D possibly being TRBD1 (6 bases). CDR3 length equals 12 residues. Trimming removed 11 bases at V and 2 bases at J, with 12 bases between. Here the CDR3 reads CACAGANYGYTF. The CDR3 coding sequence is TGTGCCTGTGCAGGGGCGAACTATGGCTACACCTTC.

This clonotype was seen ten or more times. This sequence joins TRBV7-8 and TRBJ2-5; 13 positions agree with TRBD2. Germline CDR1 is SGHVS and CDR2 is FQNEAQ. With V trimmed by 5 bases and J by 9 bases, 6 bases remained unmatched. The CDR3 runs to 14 residues. CDR3 region: CASSTTSGGAAQYF. In DNA, the CDR3 is TGTGCCAGCAGCACCACTAGCGGGGGGGCGGCCCAGTACTTC.

This chain joins TRBV24-1 and TRBJ2-3, with 8 positions matching TRBD2. Unmatched junction bases numbered 6, after V lost 6 bases and J lost 2 bases. Germline V gene data show CDR1 as KGHDR and CDR2 as SFDVKD. This CDR3 is built from 15 residues. DNA of the CDR3: TGTGCCACCAGTAAAGGCGGGGGGTCCACAGATACGCAGTATTTT. This gives the protein CATSKGGGSTDTQYF.

The gene calls are TRBV6-2 or TRBV6-3 and TRBJ1-1; TRBD1 matches at 7 bases. The CDR3 runs 13 residues. Trimming cost V 11 bases and J 0 bases; bases outside gene matches: 6. CDR1 and CDR2 from the germline V gene are MNHEY and SVGEGT. The CDR3 loop reads CAGRQGMNTEAFF. CDR3 DNA: TGTGCCGGTAGACAGGGAATGAACACTGAAGCTTTCTTT.

This chain connects TRBV7-2 to TRBJ1-5; D may be TRBD1 (5 bases). The V end was cut by 5 bases, the J end by 6 bases, with 17 bases between. This CDR3 comprises 15 residues. Germline lookup yields CDR1 SGHTA and CDR2 FQGNSA. The DNA for the CDR3 is TGTGCCAGCAGCCCCTCGGGGGGGTCCACTCAGCCCCAGCATTTT. Its translation is CASSPSGGSTQPQHF.

This clonotype was found a few times. The CDR3 nucleotides read TGTGCCAGCAGCCCTAGCGCCCGGGCCCAACGCGATGAGCAGTTCTTC. Protein: CASSPSARAQRDEQFF. This rearrangement joins TRBV7-6 to TRBJ2-1; TRBD2 is a possible D gene (6 bases). The CDR3 totals 16 residues. With 5 bases removed from V and 8 bases from J, the gap between germline ends came to 22 bases. Per the germline V gene, CDR1 is SGHVS and CDR2 is FNYEAQ.

A few counts support this clonotype. The CDR3 DNA sequence: TGTGCCAGCAGCCAAGGGAATGGGGTGCTTTCACCCCTCCACTTT. It codes for CASSQGNGVLSPLHF. The chain combines TRBV14 with TRBJ1-6; no reliable D call. Germline V gene sequence: CDR1 SGHDN, CDR2 FVKESK. The CDR3 length is 15 residues. The V end lost 1 base, the J end lost 9 bases, and 13 bases lay between the germline ends.

V and J are TRBV28 and TRBJ2-1; 9 positions agree with TRBD2. Germline CDR1 and CDR2: MDHEN and SYDVKM. The CDR3 contains 15 residues. V dropped 7 bases and J dropped 2; count of bases not matched to a gene: 6. The CDR3 loop reads CASTFSGGPYNEQFF. The CDR3 nucleotides read TGTGCCAGCACCTTTAGCGGGGGTCCCTACAATGAGCAGTTCTTC.

This chain uses TRBV6-8 with TRBJ2-5; D is uncertain. The CDR3 consists of 13 residues. The germline gives CDR1 MNHGY, CDR2 SAAAGT. V lost 2 bases, J lost 2 bases, and 6 bases lay in between. The CDR3 region is CASSYAEQETQYF. In DNA form, the CDR3 reads TGTGCCAGCAGTTACGCGGAACAAGAGACCCAGTACTTC.

This clonotype has just a few counts. The J gene is TRBJ1-4, the V gene TRBV11-2; the D is unclear. Germline CDR1 is SGHAT and CDR2 is FQNNGV. The CDR3 totals 15 residues. Deletions cut 4 bases from V and 3 bases from J, with 12 bases between. CDR3 sequence (DNA): TGTGCCAGCAGCTCCCAGCCACTAGCTAATGAAAAACTGTTTTTT. Its protein product is CASSSQPLANEKLFF.

This clonotype was observed a handful of times. In nucleotides, the CDR3 is TGTGCCAGCGTGCCCAGGGGGGTGTATGGCTACACCTTC. This encodes CASVPRGVYGYTF. The J gene is TRBJ1-2, the V gene TRBV28, with 7 bases aligning to TRBD1. This CDR3 spans 13 amino acids. V gave up 8 bases and J gave up 5 bases; unmatched junction bases: 8. Germline assignment: CDR1 MDHEN and CDR2 SYDVKM.

V is TRBV20-1 and J is TRBJ1-5, with D possibly matching TRBD1 (5 bases). Trimming stripped 4 bases from V and 4 bases from J, with 11 bases between. The CDR3 contains 13 residues. CDR1 is DFQATT and CDR2 is SNEGSKA in the germline V gene (reference sequence). The CDR3 loop is CSANPGTNQPQHF. In DNA form, the CDR3 reads TGCAGTGCTAATCCGGGGACGAATCAGCCCCAGCATTTT.

This clonotype came up a few times. The CDR3 region has the DNA TGTGCCAGCAGGACGGGACACCCCTTAAATGAGCAGTTCTTC. It yields the protein CASRTGHPLNEQFF. The chain is built from TRBV12-3 or TRBV12-4 and TRBJ2-1, with a tentative D call TRBD1 (6 bases). The CDR3 has 14 residues. Trimming removed 6 bases from V and 7 bases from J, with 16 bases in between.

This clonotype was recorded a few times. The J gene is TRBJ1-6, the V gene TRBV4-3, with D possibly being TRBD1 (5 bases). The CDR3 runs to 15 residues. Trimming removed 0 bases from V and 8 bases from J, with 11 bases in between. Germline V CDR1 and CDR2: LGHNA, YSLEER. CDR3 sequence reads: CASSQDRGRDSPLHF. CDR3 sequence (DNA): TGCGCCAGCAGCCAAGATAGGGGAAGGGATTCACCCCTCCACTTT.

The CDR3 here is CSATREVNIQYF. CDR3 nucleotide sequence: TGCAGTGCAACCCGGGAGGTGAACATTCAGTACTTC. The chain has TRBV20-1 and TRBJ2-4; 7 nucleotides align to TRBD2. The CDR3 consists of 12 residues. Germline V gene data show CDR1 as DFQATT and CDR2 as SNEGSKA (reference sequence). V trimming: 6 bases; J trimming: 7 bases; junction bases outside the gene matches: 6.

This chain joins TRBV12-3 or TRBV12-4 and TRBJ2-2; either TRBD1 or TRBD2 may supply D (5 bases each). The V and J ends lost 3 bases and 6 bases respectively, with 14 bases between them. This CDR3 region has 15 residues. CDR3 DNA sequence: TGTGCCAGCAGTTTTGAGGGGCGCGGGTCCGGGGAGCTGTTTTTT. Its protein product is CASSFEGRGSGELFF.

This clonotype was counted between two and nine times. The chain joins TRBV12-5 to TRBJ2-3; 7 bases map to TRBD1. The CDR3 is 17 amino acids. Per the germline V gene, CDR1 is LGHNT and CDR2 is FRNRAP. The V and J ends lost 4 bases and 0 bases, in that order; junction bases with no gene match: 10. The CDR3 DNA is TGTGCTAGTGGTTCCCTCCCCGGGACAGCCAGCACAGATACGCAGTATTTT. Translating it yields CASGSLPGTASTDTQYF.

The gene calls are TRBV5-1 and TRBJ2-1, with TRBD1 matching over 8 bases. CDR3 size: 15 residues. Germline CDR1 SGHRS, CDR2 YFSETQ. V was clipped by 0 bases and J by 3 bases; unmatched bases: 2. The chain's CDR3 is CASSLDRGDYNEQFF. CDR3 coding DNA: TGCGCCAGCAGCTTGGACAGGGGGGACTACAATGAGCAGTTCTTC.

This chain links TRBV9 with TRBJ2-2, with 8 bases lining up with TRBD2. This CDR3 has 16 residues. Germline V gene lookup returns CDR1 SGDLS and CDR2 YYNGEE. V dropped 3 bases and J dropped 4; count of bases not matched to a gene: 8. This CDR3 reads CASSDPGGQSTGELFF. CDR3 sequence (DNA): TGTGCCAGCAGCGACCCGGGGGGGCAAAGCACCGGGGAGCTGTTTTTT.

This clonotype was observed at least ten times. The V and J genes are TRBV7-2 and TRBJ1-1; D not resolved. In germline, CDR1 is SGHTA, CDR2 FQGNSA. The CDR3 sequence is 15 residues long. The V and J ends lost 4 bases and 1 base respectively, with 13 bases between them. The CDR3 DNA is TGTGCCAGCAGCTCAGGACCGGGGTGGAACACTGAAGCTTTCTTT. Its protein product is CASSSGPGWNTEAFF.

Ten or more counts support this clonotype. V and J are TRBV7-2 and TRBJ1-1, with a weak D call TRBD1 (6 bases). The CDR3 covers 14 residues. Trimming removed 4 bases from V and 0 bases from J, with 9 bases in between. CDR1 and CDR2 from the germline V gene are SGHTA and FQGNSA. The CDR3 DNA follows: TGTGCCAGCAGCTCAGGGGTTCTGAACACTGAAGCTTTCTTT. Its protein is CASSSGVLNTEAFF.

This clonotype has more than one count but fewer than ten. The chain couples TRBV29-1 to TRBJ2-2; 8 positions agree with TRBD2. Germline trimming cut 0 bases from V and 5 bases from J; bases unmatched to any gene: 2. This CDR3 spans 14 amino acids. Germline values: CDR1 SQVTM, CDR2 ANQGSEA. CDR3 in amino acids: CSVEDTGGTGELFF. DNA of the CDR3: TGCAGCGTTGAAGATACGGGGGGGACCGGGGAGCTGTTTTTT.

In regard to this clonotype: The junction shows a germline mismatch at one end, possibly a read error. V is TRBV19 and J is TRBJ1-4; 8 bases align to TRBD1. Germline lookup yields CDR1 LNHDA and CDR2 SQIVND (reference sequence). The CDR3 runs 15 residues. The CDR3 loop is CASSTLGQGSEKLFF. The CDR3 nucleotides read TGTGCAAGTAGCACGCTAGGACAGGGTAGCGAAAAACTGTTTTTT.

This clonotype turned up a few times. V and J are TRBV12-3 or TRBV12-4 and TRBJ2-4, with D perhaps matching TRBD1 (6 bases). The CDR3 runs to 15 residues. Trimming pared 6 bases from V and 2 bases from J, leaving 14 bases between. For the CDR3, the DNA is TGTGCCAGCAGATGGGGCAGGGGAACCAAAAACATTCAGTACTTC. It translates to CASRWGRGTKNIQYF.

On this clonotype: This CDR3 is missing its conserved last phenylalanine or tryptophan, likely due to a read error. The rearrangement links TRBV12-3 or TRBV12-4 to TRBJ2-7, with no clear D. This CDR3 region has 14 residues. Trimming took 5 bases from V and 6 from J, leaving 17 bases between them. The CDR3, as DNA: TGTGCCAGCAGTCCTTCTGGGATCAGGAGCGAGCAGTACTTA. This encodes CASSPSGIRSEQYL.

This clonotype was recorded many times. This chain joins TRBV12-3 or TRBV12-4 and TRBJ2-3, with 8 bases lining up with TRBD2. V shed 5 bases and J 8 bases; nucleotides not matched to a gene: 9. CDR3 length: 14 residues. The CDR3 loop is CASSPSGGEGTQYF. In DNA form, the CDR3 reads TGTGCCAGCAGTCCAAGCGGGGGCGAAGGTACGCAGTATTTT.

The gene calls are TRBV4-3 and TRBJ2-3; D remains ambiguous. The CDR3 totals 17 residues. Germline V CDR1 and CDR2: LGHNA, YSLEER. With 1 base removed from V and 2 bases from J, the gap between germline ends came to 16 bases. The DNA for the CDR3 is TGCGCCAGCAGCCAAGTCTGGGCACCAGATGCCACAGATACGCAGTATTTT. The encoded protein is CASSQVWAPDATDTQYF.